This entry lists 22 T cell receptor beta chains sequenced from one sample in a study of identical twins. MiXCR was run by TCRdb on the 5' RACE reads, yielding one entry per CDR3 protein. The sample consists of hundreds of thousands of distinct CDR3 sequences, 15% to 20% of them appearing once. These same data were also listed under a study on T cells expressing NK-cell markers.

The sample was PBMCs. These receptors were collected from a woman under 30 in good health.

This clonotype was counted between two and nine times. The rearrangement joins TRBV11-2 to TRBJ2-4; TRBD2 matches 14 bases. Germline V gene sequence: CDR1 SGHAT, CDR2 FQNNGV. After removal of 2 bases from V and 9 bases from J, the junction contained 12 bases not matched to a gene. This CDR3 region has 18 residues. The CDR3 sequence: CASSLRTSGRSLSGIQYF. DNA of the CDR3: TGTGCCAGCAGCTTAAGGACTAGCGGGAGGTCGTTGTCGGGCATTCAGTACTTC.

V gene TRBV7-8 combines with J gene TRBJ2-3, with a tentative D call TRBD2 (6 bases). Trimming stripped 7 bases from V and 0 bases from J, with 14 bases between. CDR1 is SGHVS and CDR2 is FQNEAQ in the germline V gene. This CDR3 has 15 residues. The CDR3 protein is CASTPRRGSTDTQYF. CDR3 nucleotides: TGTGCCAGCACCCCTAGGCGGGGCAGCACAGATACGCAGTATTTT.

This clonotype was observed many times. V is TRBV5-1 and J is TRBJ2-3; 12 nucleotides align to TRBD2. CDR1 and CDR2 (germline): SGHRS, YFSETQ. V shed 4 bases and J 3 bases; nucleotides not matched to a gene: 6. The CDR3 totals 16 residues. CDR3 nucleotides: TGCGCCAGCAGCACCGGGACTAGCGGGCGGACAGATACGCAGTATTTT. It encodes CASSTGTSGRTDTQYF.

The V call is TRBV12-3 or TRBV12-4, the J call TRBJ2-7, with 9 bases aligning to TRBD1. The CDR3 is 16 residues long. V was pared by 7 bases and J by 2 bases, with 12 bases of the junction left unmatched. CDR3 nucleotides: TGTGCCAGCACCATTAAACGGGGACAGGGTCCCTACGAGCAGTACTTC. This translates into CASTIKRGQGPYEQYF.

The rearrangement links TRBV6-1 to TRBJ2-7; 7 bases are a match to TRBD1. The V and J ends lost 5 bases and 2 bases, in that order; junction bases with no gene match: 6. The CDR3 contains 14 residues. CDR1 is MNHNS and CDR2 is SASEGT in the germline V gene. The CDR3 loop reads CASSTRTGTYEQYF. CDR3 in DNA: TGTGCCAGCAGTACCCGGACAGGCACCTACGAGCAGTACTTC.

The V call is TRBV18, the J call TRBJ2-5; D may match TRBD1 or TRBD2 (5 bases each). In germline, CDR1 is KGHSH, CDR2 LQKENI. The CDR3 has 15 residues. Trimming took 5 bases from V and 5 from J, leaving 18 bases between them. CDR3 nucleotides: TGTGCCAGCTCAAGCATACAGGCCTGGGGGGAGACCCAGTACTTC. The encoded protein is CASSSIQAWGETQYF. The variable domain in full, completed from reference TRBV18 and TRBJ2-5, reads NAGVMQNPRHLVRRRGQEARLRCSPMKGHSHVYWYRQLPEEGLKFMVYLQKENIIDESGMPKERFSAEFPKEGPSILRIQQVVRGDSAAYFCASSSIQAWGETQYFGPGTRLLVL.

The chain combines TRBV2 with TRBJ2-7, with D maybe TRBD2 (6 bases). V shed 4 bases and J shed 0 bases, with 16 bases lying between them. This CDR3 comprises 16 residues. Germline values: CDR1 SNHLY, CDR2 FYNNEI. The DNA of the CDR3 is TGTGCCAGCAGTGTTCCCCTTGGAGGGCTCTCCTACGAGCAGTACTTC. Protein: CASSVPLGGLSYEQYF.

V and J are TRBV20-1 and TRBJ1-5; a possible D gene is TRBD1 (5 bases). CDR1 DFQATT and CDR2 SNEGSKA come from the germline V gene (reference sequence). The V end was cut by 3 bases, the J end by 4 bases, with 13 bases between. The CDR3 spans 14 residues. CDR3 nucleotides: TGCAGTGCTAGGATGGGGGTTGGGAATCAGCCCCAGCATTTT. Translated: CSARMGVGNQPQHF.

Only a few counts were recorded for this clonotype. The V and J genes are TRBV20-1 and TRBJ2-7; D might be TRBD1 (6 bases). The germline V and J ends were trimmed by 5 bases and 3 bases, with 20 bases remaining between them. The CDR3 length is 15 residues. Looked up from germline, CDR1 is DFQATT and CDR2 is SNEGSKA (reference sequence). In DNA, the CDR3 is TGCAGTGCTCCTAAAGGGCCAGGGGTATACTACGAGCAGTACTTC. Translating it yields CSAPKGPGVYYEQYF.

The V call is TRBV20-1, the J call TRBJ1-1, with D perhaps matching TRBD1 (6 bases). The CDR3 runs 15 residues. V lost 5 bases and J lost 0, with 16 bases in between. Germline values: CDR1 DFQATT, CDR2 SNEGSKA (reference sequence). The CDR3 reads CSAVSGADLNTEAFF. Written as DNA, the CDR3 is TGCAGTGCTGTCTCGGGGGCGGATTTGAACACTGAAGCTTTCTTT.

The genes are TRBV20-1 and TRBJ2-1; 9 positions agree with TRBD2. V was pared by 6 bases and J by 2 bases, with 11 bases of the junction left unmatched. In germline, CDR1 is DFQATT, CDR2 SNEGSKA (reference sequence). This CDR3 contains 16 residues. The CDR3 region is CSAEGLSGGAYNEQFF. In nucleotides, the CDR3 is TGCAGTGCAGAGGGCCTTAGCGGGGGAGCCTACAATGAGCAGTTCTTC.

There are a few counts of this clonotype. The chain has TRBV15 and TRBJ2-7; perhaps TRBD1 as D (5 bases). Germline V gene sequence: CDR1 LNHNV, CDR2 YYDKDF (reference sequence). This CDR3 is built from 14 residues. The ends were cut back, 6 bases at V and 2 bases at J, with 14 bases in the middle. The CDR3 region has the DNA TGTGCCACCAGGCAAGGGGCAGGGCCCTACGAGCAGTACTTC. It yields the protein CATRQGAGPYEQYF.

Only a few counts were recorded for this clonotype. The V call is TRBV12-3 or TRBV12-4, the J call TRBJ2-3, with D possibly called TRBD1 or TRBD2 (5 bases each). This CDR3 is 15 amino acids long. Trimming removed 7 bases from V and 1 base from J, with 15 bases in between. The CDR3, as DNA: TGTGCCAGCAAGATCGGGACCTCGGGCACAGATACGCAGTATTTT. Its protein product is CASKIGTSGTDTQYF.

This chain connects TRBV9 to TRBJ1-3, with D possibly being TRBD1 (6 bases). V lost 4 bases and J lost 2, with 16 bases in between. Germline V gives CDR1 SGDLS, CDR2 YYNGEE. This CDR3 region has 16 residues. CDR3 amino acids: CASSRADRTTGNTIYF. The CDR3 DNA sequence: TGTGCCAGCAGCCGTGCTGACAGGACCACTGGAAACACCATATATTTT.

This clonotype was picked up a small number of times. The chain couples TRBV29-1 to TRBJ2-7, with D unresolved. The CDR3 totals 12 residues. Germline V gene sequence: CDR1 SQVTM, CDR2 ANQGSEA. Trimming stripped 4 bases from V and 2 bases from J, with 9 bases between. The CDR3 DNA reads TGCAGCGTTGGAGTCAGTGCCTACGAGCAGTACTTC. Amino acid sequence: CSVGVSAYEQYF.

There are a few counts of this clonotype. The V and J genes are TRBV18 and TRBJ2-1; 10 bases agree with TRBD1. The length of the CDR3 is 15 residues. CDR1 and CDR2 from the germline V gene are KGHSH and LQKENI. J lost 6 bases, V lost 2 bases, and 4 bases had no gene match. The CDR3 DNA is TGTGCCAGCTCACCAAGGGGACAGGGGACCAATGAGCAGTTCTTC. Translating it yields CASSPRGQGTNEQFF.

J is TRBJ2-3 and V is TRBV5-1, with 8 bases identical to TRBD2. This CDR3 region has 15 residues. The V gene's germline CDR1 is SGHRS and CDR2 YFSETQ. V lost 4 bases and J lost 0; bases outside the gene matches: 4. CDR3 protein: CASSNSGVSTDTQYF. The CDR3 bases are TGCGCCAGCAGCAATAGCGGGGTTAGCACAGATACGCAGTATTTT.

This clonotype has only a few counts. The chain joins TRBV5-1 to TRBJ2-1; D is ambiguous. The CDR3 spans 14 residues. Looked up from germline, CDR1 is SGHRS and CDR2 is YFSETQ. V dropped 5 bases and J dropped 7 bases, with 16 bases sitting between them. The CDR3 region has the DNA TGCGCCAGCAGTTTCCCCAGGCAGACGAATGAGCAGTTCTTC. It codes for CASSFPRQTNEQFF.

This clonotype has more than one count but fewer than ten. The rearrangement uses TRBV25-1 and TRBJ2-7, with 11 positions matching TRBD2. In germline, CDR1 is MGHDK, CDR2 SYGVNS. The CDR3 has 15 residues. After removal of 2 bases from V and 4 bases from J, the junction contained 4 bases not matched to a gene. CDR3 region: CASSELAGGKYEQYF. The CDR3 coding sequence is TGTGCCAGCAGTGAACTAGCGGGGGGAAAATACGAGCAGTACTTC.

This sequence joins TRBV6-5 and TRBJ2-7, with 11 bases lining up with TRBD2. The CDR3 length is 19 residues. Germline lookup yields CDR1 MNHEY and CDR2 SVGAGI. Unmatched junction bases numbered 14, after V lost 4 bases and J lost 0 bases. The DNA of the CDR3 is TGTGCCAGCAGTTCGCGACTAGCGGGAACTAAACGGAGCTCCTACGAGCAGTACTTC. It specifies CASSSRLAGTKRSSYEQYF.

This clonotype was picked up a small number of times. The chain recombines TRBV27 with TRBJ2-2; 7 bases match TRBD1. V gave up 2 bases and J gave up 8 bases; unmatched junction bases: 8. The CDR3 length is 15 residues. Germline lookup yields CDR1 MNHEY and CDR2 SMNVEV (reference sequence). The CDR3 DNA reads TGTGCCAGCAGTTTACTCACAGGGGTCGCGGGGGAGCTGTTTTTT. Translation gives CASSLLTGVAGELFF.

This clonotype was seen more than once but under ten times. The chain carries TRBV7-8 and TRBJ2-7, with 7 bases that match TRBD2. V lost 10 bases, J lost 6 bases, and 6 bases stayed unmatched. The CDR3 covers 11 residues. The germline V gene encodes CDR1 SGHVS and CDR2 FQNEAQ. CDR3 protein: CATGRASEQYF. The CDR3, as DNA: TGTGCCACGGGGAGGGCCTCCGAGCAGTACTTC.